Listed below are T cell receptor beta chains from one sample, sequenced in a study of blood T cell repertoires in COVID-19. The repertoire was sequenced with immunoSEQ multiplex PCR; TCRdb's copy has only in-frame clones and lacks some. The sample has about 210,000 clones, roughly 84% seen once; the top ten hold 3% to 3.5%. The sequencing sample was made of PBMCs or T cells enriched from blood (not recorded which). These receptors all come from a woman aged 25 to 39 who had been exposed to COVID-19. Both conserved end residues are part of each CDR3.

j_call: TRBJ1-5
v_call: TRBV6-5
cdr3_aa: CASKKGVGNQPQHF

j_call: TRBJ1-3
v_call: TRBV19
cdr3_aa: CASRSPGTGTRNTIYF

j_call: TRBJ2-7
v_call: TRBV6-5
cdr3_aa: CALERAYEQYF

j_call: TRBJ2-5
v_call: TRBV9
cdr3_aa: CASSVVRGAMKTQYF

j_call: TRBJ1-1
v_call: TRBV4-2
cdr3_aa: CASSQGQATNTEAFF

j_call: TRBJ1-1
v_call: TRBV13
cdr3_aa: CASSLEGAEEAFF

j_call: TRBJ2-3
v_call: TRBV19
cdr3_aa: CASSIVRLTSETDTQYF

j_call: TRBJ1-5
v_call: TRBV4-1
cdr3_aa: CASSQDRGNQPQHF

j_call: TRBJ2-2
v_call: TRBV6-2/TRBV6-3
cdr3_aa: CASSPPGGAKGELFF

j_call: TRBJ1-6
v_call: TRBV2
cdr3_aa: CASSGGQISLNSPLHF

j_call: TRBJ2-3
v_call: TRBV27
cdr3_aa: CASSPGTSGDTQYF

j_call: TRBJ1-5
v_call: TRBV7-6
cdr3_aa: CASSLGATGVQPQHF

j_call: TRBJ1-1
v_call: TRBV2
cdr3_aa: CATSVDTEAFF

j_call: TRBJ1-5
v_call: TRBV30
cdr3_aa: CAWSVAGGNQPQHF

j_call: TRBJ1-1
v_call: TRBV9
cdr3_aa: CASSGLRRTTEAFF

j_call: TRBJ1-6
v_call: TRBV9
cdr3_aa: CASSPTGTGNSPLHF

j_call: TRBJ2-3
v_call: TRBV11-2
cdr3_aa: CASSLRPGQRGADTQYF

j_call: TRBJ2-6
v_call: TRBV6-5
cdr3_aa: CASSYGGSGANVLTF

j_call: TRBJ1-1
v_call: TRBV27
cdr3_aa: CASSITGGTEAFF

j_call: TRBJ1-6
v_call: TRBV11-2
cdr3_aa: CASSLSFGGSYNSPLHF

j_call: TRBJ1-1
v_call: TRBV7-6
cdr3_aa: CASSLRGLQAEAFF

j_call: TRBJ1-2
v_call: TRBV30
cdr3_aa: CAWSVGDYGYTF

j_call: TRBJ1-2
v_call: TRBV11-2
cdr3_aa: CASSAWAGYGYTF

j_call: TRBJ2-1
v_call: TRBV6-6
cdr3_aa: CASSYAGGAGLGQFF

j_call: TRBJ1-1
v_call: TRBV5-6
cdr3_aa: CASSPSPTGDTEAFF

j_call: TRBJ2-1
v_call: TRBV2
cdr3_aa: CASRDRGLNEQFF

j_call: TRBJ1-2
v_call: TRBV9
cdr3_aa: CASSAGVLGYGYTF

j_call: TRBJ1-5
v_call: TRBV4-1
cdr3_aa: CASSQQGGGRNQPQHF

j_call: TRBJ2-3
v_call: TRBV6-1
cdr3_aa: CASSELAITDTQYF

j_call: TRBJ2-1
v_call: TRBV20-1
cdr3_aa: CSASPAGRAYNEQFF

j_call: TRBJ2-7
v_call: TRBV7-6
cdr3_aa: CASSFSLSASEYEQYF

j_call: TRBJ2-5
v_call: TRBV18
cdr3_aa: CASSPDSQETQYF

j_call: TRBJ2-5
v_call: TRBV2
cdr3_aa: CASSRGQETQYF

j_call: TRBJ1-1
v_call: TRBV6-1
cdr3_aa: CASSERGSGEAFF

j_call: TRBJ1-1
v_call: TRBV6-5
cdr3_aa: CASSPQRDSLGAFF

j_call: TRBJ1-4
v_call: TRBV7-6
cdr3_aa: CASSFSGRKPNEKLFF

j_call: TRBJ2-1
v_call: TRBV27
cdr3_aa: CASSTPLGSSYNEQFF

j_call: TRBJ2-1
v_call: TRBV19
cdr3_aa: CASSTAGGIVNEQFF

j_call: TRBJ1-5
v_call: TRBV7-8
cdr3_aa: CASSPRGGGQPQHF

j_call: TRBJ1-2
v_call: TRBV5-4
cdr3_aa: CASSLGVDPLYGYTF

j_call: TRBJ1-6
v_call: TRBV5-6
cdr3_aa: CASSSLTGVYNSPLHF

j_call: TRBJ1-2
v_call: TRBV20-1
cdr3_aa: CSASGEGSGGYTF

j_call: TRBJ1-2
v_call: TRBV9
cdr3_aa: CASSPSRDNYGYTF

j_call: TRBJ1-2
v_call: TRBV4-1
cdr3_aa: CASSQATLVGYGYTF

j_call: TRBJ1-5
v_call: TRBV6-1
cdr3_aa: CASSEGRTGGFSGQPQHF

j_call: TRBJ2-1
v_call: TRBV9
cdr3_aa: CASSVTGGESSTSYNEQFF

j_call: TRBJ2-1
v_call: TRBV11-2
cdr3_aa: CASSLVPRSSYNEQFF

j_call: TRBJ1-4
v_call: TRBV13
cdr3_aa: CASSQDRGRVEKLFF

j_call: TRBJ1-3
v_call: TRBV30
cdr3_aa: CAWSTPGNTIYF

j_call: TRBJ2-3
v_call: TRBV5-1
cdr3_aa: CASSPSIVDTQYF

j_call: TRBJ1-3
v_call: TRBV9
cdr3_aa: CASSEGQGAAGNTIYF

j_call: TRBJ2-1
v_call: TRBV3-1/TRBV3-2
cdr3_aa: CASSQGGGASSYNEQFF

j_call: TRBJ2-7
v_call: TRBV7-9
cdr3_aa: CASSLAGLGPYEQYF

j_call: TRBJ2-3
v_call: TRBV5-1
cdr3_aa: CASTISGGAISSDTQYF

j_call: TRBJ1-1
v_call: TRBV11-1
cdr3_aa: CASSLAPGDTEAFF

j_call: TRBJ2-7
v_call: TRBV6-5
cdr3_aa: CASSYRTNYEQYF

j_call: TRBJ1-2
v_call: TRBV4-2
cdr3_aa: CASRETGVTNYGYTF

j_call: TRBJ2-7
v_call: TRBV10-3
cdr3_aa: CAISESTHRGRSYEQYF

j_call: TRBJ2-7
v_call: TRBV20-1
cdr3_aa: CSARVSDEQYF

j_call: TRBJ2-7
v_call: TRBV11-2
cdr3_aa: CASSSDSYEQYF